This T cell receptor beta chain was captured by sequencing in a study of T cell repertoires in cytomegalovirus infection. Study-level information: Recently identified HLA-C-restricted CMV epitopes were used, and well-studied HLA-B-restricted CMV epitopes were used as well. Based on public TCR beta signatures, there were indications of CMV infection and of a matching HLA type. Overall study findings and caveats: Summed public TCR beta family frequency identified CMV carriers bearing the relevant HLA. The ex vivo response showed dominance by HLA-C-restricted CMV-specific TCR beta clonotypes.

A note on this clonotype: Antigen specificity is unknown.

Via MiXCR, TCRdb re-called the reads, giving one row per CDR3 protein. In the table there are roughly 350,000 distinct CDR3 sequences, roughly 34% of which are singletons. The junction had 11 bases not matched to a gene; V was cut back by 7 bases and J by 4 bases. Per the germline V gene, CDR1 is SQVTM and CDR2 is ANQGSEA. The CDR3 consists of 14 residues. The TCR sequence derives from a human donor in good health (CMV status not recorded). Some clones in this sample may be carry-over from other donors' samples. The rearrangement joins TRBV29-1 to TRBJ2-3; 7 bases are shared with TRBD1. The sequences come from cultured PBMCs, collected from culture after CMV antigen stimulation. The CDR3 sequence: CSATGTVSPDTQYF. The CDR3 DNA reads as TGCAGCGCTACCGGGACAGTTTCGCCAGATACGCAGTATTTT.